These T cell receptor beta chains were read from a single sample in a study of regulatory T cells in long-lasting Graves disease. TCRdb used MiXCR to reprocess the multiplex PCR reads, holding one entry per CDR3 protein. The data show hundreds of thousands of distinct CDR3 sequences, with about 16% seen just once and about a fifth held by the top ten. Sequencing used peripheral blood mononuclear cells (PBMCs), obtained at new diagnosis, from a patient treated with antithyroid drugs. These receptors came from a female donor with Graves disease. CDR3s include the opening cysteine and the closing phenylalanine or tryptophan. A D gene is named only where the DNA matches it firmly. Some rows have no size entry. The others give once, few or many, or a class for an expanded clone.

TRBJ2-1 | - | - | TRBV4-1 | TGCGCCAGCAGCCACTCGGGGGCCGGCAATGAGCAGTTCTTC | CASSHSGAGNEQFF
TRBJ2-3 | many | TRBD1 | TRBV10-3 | TGTGCCATCAGTGGGACAGGGACCGCAGATACGCAGTATTTT | CAISGTGTADTQYF
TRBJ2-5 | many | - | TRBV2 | TGTGCCAGCAAGGGGTGGGAGGCACATCTTGGGGAGACCCAGTACTTC | CASKGWEAHLGETQYF
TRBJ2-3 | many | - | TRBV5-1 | TGCGCCAGCAGCCCAGACAGGCGGGACACAGATACGCAGTATTTT | CASSPDRRDTDTQYF
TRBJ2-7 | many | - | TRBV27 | TGTGCCAGCAGTCGATACAGGGCGTCCCTCTACGAGCAGTACTTC | CASSRYRASLYEQYF
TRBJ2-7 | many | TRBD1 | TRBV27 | TGTGCCAGCAGTGCGCCGGGACAGGACTACGAGCAGTACTTC | CASSAPGQDYEQYF
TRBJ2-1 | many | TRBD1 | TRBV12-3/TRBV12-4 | TGTGCCACCTCACGGGGGACAGGGGGCCTAGCGGGGAACAATGAGCAGTTCTTC | CATSRGTGGLAGNNEQFF
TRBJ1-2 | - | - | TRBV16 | TGTGCCAGCAGCCAGGGAGGCCGAGGGTATGGCTACACCTTC | CASSQGGRGYGYTF
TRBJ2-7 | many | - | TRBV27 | TGTGCCAGCAGCCTATCATATGACAGCTTAAACTACGAGCAGTACTTC | CASSLSYDSLNYEQYF
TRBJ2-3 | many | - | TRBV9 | TGTGCCAGCAACAGCGTCGGAGGGACAGATACGCAGTATTTT | CASNSVGGTDTQYF
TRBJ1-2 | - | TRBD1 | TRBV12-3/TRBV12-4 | TGTGCCAGCAGAATGGGACAGGCTTCTTTCTATGGCTACACCTTC | CASRMGQASFYGYTF
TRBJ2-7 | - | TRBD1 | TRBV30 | TGTGCCTGGAGTTCCCCTCACAGGGGATTGAAAAACGAGCAGTACTTC | CAWSSPHRGLKNEQYF
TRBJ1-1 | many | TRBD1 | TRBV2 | TGTGCCAGCAGCGTAGGACAGGGGAACACTGAAGCTTTCTTT | CASSVGQGNTEAFF
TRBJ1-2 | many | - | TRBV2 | TGTGCCAGCAGTAATATCAGAGGCGGCTACACCTTC | CASSNIRGGYTF
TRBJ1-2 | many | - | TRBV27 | TGTGCCAGCAGTTTTAAGGGCCTCTTCGGCTACACCTTC | CASSFKGLFGYTF
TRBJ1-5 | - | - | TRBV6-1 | TGTGCCAGCAGACCGGGACACAACTACAATCAGCCCCAGCATTTT | CASRPGHNYNQPQHF
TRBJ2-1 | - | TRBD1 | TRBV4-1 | TGCGCCAGCAGCCAAGAATTGGGGACCGGGACAGGCAATGAGCAGTTCTTC | CASSQELGTGTGNEQFF
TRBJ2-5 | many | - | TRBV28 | TGTGCCAGCAGTTTCATCGAGACCCAGTACTTC | CASSFIETQYF
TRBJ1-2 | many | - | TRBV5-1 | TGCGCCAGCAGCTTGGCCTTGGACAGTGGCTATGGCTACACCTTC | CASSLALDSGYGYTF
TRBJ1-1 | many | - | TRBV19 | TGTGCCAGTCGGGCACAGAACACTGAAGCTTTCTTT | CASRAQNTEAFF
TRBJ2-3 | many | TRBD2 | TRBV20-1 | TGCAGTGCTAGAGGGCAGCCCGGGACTAGCGGGCGGTCCACAGATACGCAGTATTTT | CSARGQPGTSGRSTDTQYF
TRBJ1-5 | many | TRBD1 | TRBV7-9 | TGTGCCAGCAGCGGGCGGGACAGGGTCCCGATGGGGGGCAATCAGCCCCAGCATTTT | CASSGRDRVPMGGNQPQHF
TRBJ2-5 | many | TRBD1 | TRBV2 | TGTGCCAGCAGTTTACAGGGGGGAGAAGAGACCCAGTACTTC | CASSLQGGEETQYF
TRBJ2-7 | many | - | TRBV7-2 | TGTGCCAGCAGCTTAGAGATGTCCAGAATCTACGAGCAGTACTTC | CASSLEMSRIYEQYF
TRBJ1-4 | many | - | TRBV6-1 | TGTGCCAGCAGGTGGCCGACAGGACCCGCAACTAATGAAAAACTGTTTTTT | CASRWPTGPATNEKLFF
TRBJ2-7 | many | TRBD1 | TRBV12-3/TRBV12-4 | TGTGCCAGCAGCTCCAAACCCGGGACAGGGGGAAACTACGAGCAGTACTTC | CASSSKPGTGGNYEQYF
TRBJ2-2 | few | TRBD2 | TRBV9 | TGTGCCAGCAGCGTAGACCCAGCGGGAGGTAATACCGGGGAGCTGTTTTTT | CASSVDPAGGNTGELFF
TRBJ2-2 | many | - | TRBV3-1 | TGTGCCAGCAGCCAGCTCCCGGGGGGGGAGCTGTTTTTT | CASSQLPGGELFF
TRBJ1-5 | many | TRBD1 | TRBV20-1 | TGCAGTGCCCCGGGACAGCCGGCGCCCGGGAGCAATCAGCCCCAGCATTTT | CSAPGQPAPGSNQPQHF
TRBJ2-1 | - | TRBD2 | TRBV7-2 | TGTGCCAGCAGCCTCGGGACCGGGACTAGCGGCAGAAATGAGCAGTTCTTC | CASSLGTGTSGRNEQFF
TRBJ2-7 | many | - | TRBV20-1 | TGCAGTGCTTGGCCCACTGAGAACGAGCAGTACTTC | CSAWPTENEQYF
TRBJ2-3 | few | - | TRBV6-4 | TGTGCCAGCAGTGCCCTGGGGTCCACAGATACGCAGTATTTT | CASSALGSTDTQYF
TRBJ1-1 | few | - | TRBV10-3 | TGTGCCATCAGTGACTTTGGGCAGGAGGAAGCTTTCTTT | CAISDFGQEEAFF
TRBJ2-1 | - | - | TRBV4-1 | TGCGCCAGCAGCCACCCCCACGTCGATGAGCAGTTCTTC | CASSHPHVDEQFF
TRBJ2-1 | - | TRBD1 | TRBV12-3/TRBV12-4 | TGTGCCAGCAGTCGGAGACAGGGCTTAGACAATGAGCAGTTCTTC | CASSRRQGLDNEQFF
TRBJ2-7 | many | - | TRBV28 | TGTGCCAGCAGCCCCCCCACGCCCGGGACTCCACGGGAGCAGTACTTC | CASSPPTPGTPREQYF
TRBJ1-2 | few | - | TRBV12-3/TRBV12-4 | TGTGCCAGCCTGGGAGGCCTGGAGGGCTACACCTTC | CASLGGLEGYTF
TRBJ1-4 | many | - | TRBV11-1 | TGTGCCAGCAGCCCCGGAGGAGCTAATCGCGAAAAACTGTTTTTT | CASSPGGANREKLFF
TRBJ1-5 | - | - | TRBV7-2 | TGTGCCAGCAGCTTAGGCCTAGTGGGGGTTGGGTATCAGCCCCAGCATTTT | CASSLGLVGVGYQPQHF
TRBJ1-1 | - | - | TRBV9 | TGTGCCAGCAGCCCCATGACTGAAGCTTTCTTT | CASSPMTEAFF
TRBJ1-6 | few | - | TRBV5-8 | TGTGCCAGCAGCTTGACCGGGAACTATAATTCACCCCTCCACTTT | CASSLTGNYNSPLHF
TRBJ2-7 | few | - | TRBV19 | TGTGCCAGCACCCCCCGAGGGTCCCCAGGTTACGAGCAGTACTTC | CASTPRGSPGYEQYF
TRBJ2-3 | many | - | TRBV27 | TGTGCCAGCCCTTTCCTCGGGACTCACACAGATACGCAGTATTTT | CASPFLGTHTDTQYF
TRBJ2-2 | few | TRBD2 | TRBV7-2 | TGTGCCAGCAGCTTAGTCTTAGCGGGGGGCCGCACCGGGGAGCTGTTTTTT | CASSLVLAGGRTGELFF
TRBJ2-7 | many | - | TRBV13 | TGTGCCAGCAGCTTAACGAGCAGGATGGAGCAGTACTTC | CASSLTSRMEQYF
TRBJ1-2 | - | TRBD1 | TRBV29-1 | TGCAGCGTTGAAGATCAAGTCCTTTTGGGACAGGGGACGATTAACTATGGCTACACCTTC | CSVEDQVLLGQGTINYGYTF
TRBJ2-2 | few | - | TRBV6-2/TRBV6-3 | TGTGCCAGCAGTCCGGACAAGAACACCGGGGAGCTGTTTTTT | CASSPDKNTGELFF
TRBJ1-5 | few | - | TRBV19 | TGTGCCAGTAGTATCGCCCCCCCGGCGGGCCGCGTGAGTGCCCAGCATTTT | CASSIAPPAGRVSAQHF
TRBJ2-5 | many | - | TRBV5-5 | TGTGCCAGCAGCTTGGTGGGTCGATGGCGGGCGGGCAGGGAAGAGACCCAGTACTTC | CASSLVGRWRAGREETQYF
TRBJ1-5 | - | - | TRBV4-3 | TGCGCCAGCAGCCAAGACGCGCAGGTTTCCAATCAGCCCCAGCATTTT | CASSQDAQVSNQPQHF
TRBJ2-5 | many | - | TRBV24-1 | TGTGCCACCACTCGGAGTGGGACGATCCAAGAGACCCAGTACTTC | CATTRSGTIQETQYF
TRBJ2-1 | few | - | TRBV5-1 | TGCGCCAGCAGCCCGGAGCCTCGCCATCAGCAGTTCTTC | CASSPEPRHQQFF
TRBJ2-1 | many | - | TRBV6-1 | TGTGCCAGCAGGGACGGCCCCTACAATGAGCAGTTCTTC | CASRDGPYNEQFF